The rows below give T cell receptor beta chains drawn from one sample of a study of T cells in localized non-small cell lung cancer. Method: immunoSEQ multiplex PCR; TCRdb's copy keeps in-frame clones and lacks some. The sample lists about 40,000 clones, around 86% occurring once. The sample in question was peripheral blood, obtained before any cancer treatment. The receptors shown here come from a man aged 18-55 years with stage I lung adenocarcinoma. Both conserved end residues are part of each CDR3. The D gene is left open where the match is weak. Rows give clone size only sometimes, using once, few, many, or a class for an expanded clone.

V gene	D gene	clone size	J gene	CDR3 length	CDR3 protein	CDR3 DNA
TRBV9	-	few	TRBJ1-1	14	CASSPTGLDTEAFF	TGTGCCAGCAGCCCCACGGGGCTTGACACTGAAGCTTTCTTT
TRBV6-5	TRBD2	-	TRBJ2-4	15	CASTPTSGGGNIQYF	TGTGCCAGCACCCCGACTAGCGGGGGTGGAAACATTCAGTACTTC
TRBV5-5	-	-	TRBJ1-6	16	CASSLVPPGMGSPLHF	TGTGCCAGCAGCTTGGTCCCGCCGGGAATGGGTTCACCCCTCCACTTT
TRBV19	TRBD2	-	TRBJ2-1	18	CASSRTSGASYPYNEQFF	TGTGCCAGTAGTAGGACTAGCGGGGCCTCCTACCCATACAATGAGCAGTTCTTC
TRBV16	-	-	TRBJ2-5	15	CASSRTGLVGETQYF	TGTGCCAGCAGCCGGACCGGGCTAGTCGGAGAGACCCAGTACTTC
TRBV6-5	TRBD1	-	TRBJ2-5	14	CASSYSDRGPTQYF	TGTGCCAGCAGTTACTCAGACAGGGGCCCGACCCAGTACTTC
TRBV5-1	-	-	TRBJ2-2	15	CASSLGGQNTGELFF	TGCGCCAGCAGCTTGGGGGGTCAGAACACCGGGGAGCTGTTTTTT
TRBV7-2	-	-	TRBJ2-1	19	CASSLEPSSVAGNYNEQFF	TGTGCCAGCAGCTTAGAGCCCTCGAGTGTCGCGGGGAATTACAATGAGCAGTTCTTC
TRBV9	-	-	TRBJ1-4	15	CASSPRDIVNEKLFF	TGTGCCAGCAGCCCGCGGGACATCGTTAATGAAAAACTGTTTTTT
TRBV5-4	-	once	TRBJ1-1	14	CASSLYRVGTEAFF	TGTGCCAGCAGCTTGTACAGGGTTGGGACTGAAGCTTTCTTT
TRBV4-2	-	-	TRBJ1-1	16	CASSQERGQTNTEAFF	TGTGCCAGCAGCCAAGAGAGGGGACAAACGAACACTGAAGCTTTCTTT
TRBV7-2	-	-	TRBJ2-7	15	CASSVEAWAPYEQYF	TGTGCCAGCAGCGTAGAGGCCTGGGCCCCCTACGAGCAGTACTTC
TRBV14	TRBD1	-	TRBJ1-2	13	CASSPTGDYGYTF	TGTGCCAGCAGCCCGACAGGGGACTATGGCTACACCTTC
TRBV28	TRBD1	-	TRBJ1-2	14	CASRRQGPNYGYTF	TGTGCCAGCAGGAGACAGGGTCCTAACTATGGCTACACCTTC
TRBV7-2	-	-	TRBJ1-1	12	CASSFLQTQAFF	TGTGCCAGCAGCTTTCTTCAGACCCAAGCTTTCTTT
TRBV5-6	-	-	TRBJ1-1	13	CASSRDFSTEAFF	TGTGCCAGCAGCCGGGACTTTAGTACTGAAGCTTTCTTT
TRBV7-3	TRBD1	-	TRBJ1-4	14	CASSRGTVNEKLFF	TGTGCCAGCAGCCGCGGGACAGTTAATGAAAAACTGTTTTTT